A single sample is the source of the 14 T cell receptor beta chains below, sequenced in a study of blood T cell repertoires in COVID-19. Measured with immunoSEQ multiplex PCR; TCRdb has only the in-frame clones, and not every one. This table holds about 150,000 clones, around 84% found once. The sample comprised peripheral blood. All receptors derive from a man aged 55 to 69 with COVID-19, enrolled during active disease.

The chain is built from TRBV6-6 and TRBJ1-2; 7 bases align to TRBD1. V was clipped by 4 bases and J by 5 bases; unmatched bases: 13. The CDR3 is made up of 16 amino acids. CDR1 is MNHNY, CDR2 SVGAGI, per germline (reference sequence). The CDR3 loop reads CASSSDRDLRGYGYTF. The CDR3 DNA sequence: TGTGCCAGCAGTTCAGACAGGGATTTAAGAGGGTATGGCTACACCTTC.

The chain joins TRBV4-2 to TRBJ1-5, with 7 bases matching TRBD1. The V and J ends lost 5 bases and 5 bases, in that order; junction bases with no gene match: 6. Per germline, CDR1 LGHNA and CDR2 YNFKEQ. The CDR3 runs to 14 residues. In DNA form, the CDR3 reads TGTGCCAGCAGCAATCCCCAGGGGGATCAGCCCCAGCATTTT. Protein product: CASSNPQGDQPQHF.

CDR3 region: CASSTKDRGKYNEQFF. CDR3 nucleotides: TGCGCCAGCAGCACCAAAGACAGGGGGAAATACAATGAGCAGTTCTTC. The genes are TRBV5-1 and TRBJ2-1, with 9 bases aligning to TRBD1. The CDR3 has 16 residues. CDR1 and CDR2 (germline): SGHRS, YFSETQ. V shed 4 bases and J 4 bases; nucleotides not matched to a gene: 9.

The rearrangement uses TRBV28 and TRBJ1-2; a weak D match, TRBD1 (6 bases). This CDR3 spans 11 amino acids. The germline CDR1 and CDR2 sequences are MDHEN and SYDVKM. V was clipped by 7 bases and J by 3 bases, with 6 bases between them. The CDR3 sequence: CASNRDYGYTF. The CDR3 DNA follows: TGTGCCAGCAACAGGGACTATGGCTACACCTTC.

The chain combines TRBV18 with TRBJ2-3; a weak D match, TRBD2 (5 bases). The germline V and J ends were trimmed by 6 bases and 5 bases, with 18 bases remaining between them. Per the germline V gene, CDR1 is KGHSH and CDR2 is LQKENI. The CDR3 spans 15 residues. CDR3 DNA: TGTGCCAGCTCCGAAGAGGGCTTCGCGGGAGATACGCAGTATTTT. Encoded protein: CASSEEGFAGDTQYF.

This clone has more than one count but fewer than ten. The chain is built from TRBV19 and TRBJ1-5; TRBD1 is a possible D gene (6 bases). Germline V lookup: CDR1 LNHDA, CDR2 SQIVND (reference sequence). Trimming removed 0 bases at V and 2 bases at J, with 11 bases between. The CDR3 is made up of 16 amino acids. CDR3 region: CASSIEGATGNQPQHF. Written as DNA, the CDR3 is TGTGCCAGTAGTATAGAGGGGGCTACGGGCAATCAGCCCCAGCATTTT.

This clone was seen a few times. In DNA form, the CDR3 reads TGCGCCAGCAGACAGGGATTAGTCGATTCACCCCTCCACTTT. Residues: CASRQGLVDSPLHF. The gene calls are TRBV5-1 and TRBJ1-6, with a tentative D call TRBD1 (6 bases). Trimming shortened V by 5 bases and J by 8 bases, and 14 bases separated the two germline ends. Germline V CDR1 and CDR2: SGHRS, YFSETQ. This CDR3 has 14 residues.

The CDR3, as DNA: TGTGCCAGCAGTTCGACGGGACAGGGCTACGAGCAGTACTTC. Amino acid sequence: CASSSTGQGYEQYF. The chain has TRBV6-6 and TRBJ2-7, with TRBD1 matching over 9 bases. The V and J ends lost 4 bases and 3 bases, in that order; junction bases with no gene match: 4. The germline gives CDR1 MNHNY, CDR2 SVGAGI (reference sequence). This CDR3 has 14 residues.

The chain carries TRBV5-1 and TRBJ1-1; TRBD1 agrees at 10 bases. The V gene end was trimmed by 6 bases and the J gene end by 5 bases; junction bases not matched to a gene: 7. Per the germline V gene, CDR1 is SGHRS and CDR2 is YFSETQ. This CDR3 spans 14 amino acids. CDR3 DNA sequence: TGCGCCAGCACCAGACAGGGGGCTGGTACTGAAGCTTTCTTT. Translation gives CASTRQGAGTEAFF.

This clone was observed once. This chain uses TRBV2 with TRBJ2-5; 9 positions agree with TRBD1. Germline V gene sequence: CDR1 SNHLY, CDR2 FYNNEI. The CDR3 has 16 residues. V shed 4 bases, J shed 1 base, and the junction held 7 bases outside the gene matches. CDR3 in amino acids: CASSGVNRGLQETQYF. The CDR3 DNA sequence: TGTGCCAGCAGTGGAGTAAACAGGGGGCTCCAAGAGACCCAGTACTTC.

The chain links TRBV5-1 to TRBJ2-2; 10 positions match TRBD1. Germline CDR1 is SGHRS and CDR2 is YFSETQ. With 7 bases clipped from V and 6 bases from J, the junction kept 9 bases outside the gene matches. The CDR3 consists of 15 residues. The CDR3 nucleotides are TGCGCCAGCTGCCGACAGGGGGCTGTGGCCGGGGAGCTGTTTTTT. Residues: CASCRQGAVAGELFF.

The chain carries TRBV19 and TRBJ1-1, with D hard to call. Deletions cut 3 bases from V and 1 base from J, with 6 bases between. The CDR3 length is 13 residues. In germline, CDR1 is LNHDA, CDR2 SQIVND (reference sequence). DNA for the CDR3: TGTGCCAGTAGTATTCTCGGGAACACTGAAGCTTTCTTT. Translating it yields CASSILGNTEAFF.

J is TRBJ1-1 and V is TRBV4-2; D perhaps matches TRBD1 (5 bases). Germline CDR1 and CDR2: LGHNA and YNFKEQ. CDR3 length equals 19 residues. V was shortened by 1 base and J by 1 base, with 22 bases between the two germline ends. The CDR3 reads CASSQVLAGGSPWNTEAFF. The CDR3 region has the DNA TGTGCCAGCAGCCAAGTTCTGGCGGGGGGATCCCCTTGGAACACTGAAGCTTTCTTT.

The chain uses TRBV27 and TRBJ2-2; D possibly corresponds to TRBD1 (6 bases). The V gene lost 3 bases and the J gene lost 5 bases, with 10 bases spanning the gap. The V gene's germline CDR1 is MNHEY and CDR2 SMNVEV (reference sequence). This CDR3 spans 14 amino acids. The CDR3 nucleotides are TGTGCCAGCAGTTTTACAGGGTTGACCGGGGAGCTGTTTTTT. Translating gives CASSFTGLTGELFF.